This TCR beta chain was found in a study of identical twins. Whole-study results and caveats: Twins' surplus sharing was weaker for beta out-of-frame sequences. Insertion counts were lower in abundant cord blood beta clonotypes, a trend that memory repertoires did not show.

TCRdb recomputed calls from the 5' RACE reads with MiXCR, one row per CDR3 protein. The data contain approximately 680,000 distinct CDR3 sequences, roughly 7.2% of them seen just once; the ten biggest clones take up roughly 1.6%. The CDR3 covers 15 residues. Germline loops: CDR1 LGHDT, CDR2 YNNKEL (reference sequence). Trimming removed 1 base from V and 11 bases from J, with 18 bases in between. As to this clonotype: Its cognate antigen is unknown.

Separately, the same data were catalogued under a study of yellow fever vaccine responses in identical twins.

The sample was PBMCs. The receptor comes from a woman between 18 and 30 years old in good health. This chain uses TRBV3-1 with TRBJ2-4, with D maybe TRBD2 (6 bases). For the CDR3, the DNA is TGTGCCAGCAGCCAAGTCACCAATTCCGGGGGACTTCAGTACTTC. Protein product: CASSQVTNSGGLQYF.